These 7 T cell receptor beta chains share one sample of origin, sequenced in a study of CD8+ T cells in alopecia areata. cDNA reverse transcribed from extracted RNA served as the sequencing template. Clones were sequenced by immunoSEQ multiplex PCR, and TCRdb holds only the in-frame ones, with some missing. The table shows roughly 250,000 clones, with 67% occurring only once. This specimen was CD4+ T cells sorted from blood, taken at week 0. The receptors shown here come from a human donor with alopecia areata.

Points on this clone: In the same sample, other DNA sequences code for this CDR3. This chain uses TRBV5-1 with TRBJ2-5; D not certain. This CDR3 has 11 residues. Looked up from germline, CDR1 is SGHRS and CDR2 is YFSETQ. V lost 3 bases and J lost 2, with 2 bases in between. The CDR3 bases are TGCGCCAGCAGCTCACAAGAGACCCAGTACTTC. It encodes CASSSQETQYF.

For the CDR3, the DNA is TGCGCCAGCAGCACCGGACAGGGAAGTTCGCCCCAGCATTTT. Translating gives CASSTGQGSSPQHF. The chain joins TRBV5-1 to TRBJ1-5, with TRBD1 matching over 8 bases. The germline V gene has CDR1 SGHRS and CDR2 YFSETQ. Germline trimming cut 4 bases from V and 9 bases from J; bases unmatched to any gene: 9. The CDR3 length is 14 residues.

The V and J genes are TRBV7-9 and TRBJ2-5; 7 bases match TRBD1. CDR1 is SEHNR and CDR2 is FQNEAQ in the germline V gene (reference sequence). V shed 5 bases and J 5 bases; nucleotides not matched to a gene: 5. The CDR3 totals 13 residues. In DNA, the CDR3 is TGTGCCAGCAGCGGGACAGATCGGGAGACCCAGTACTTC. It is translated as CASSGTDRETQYF.

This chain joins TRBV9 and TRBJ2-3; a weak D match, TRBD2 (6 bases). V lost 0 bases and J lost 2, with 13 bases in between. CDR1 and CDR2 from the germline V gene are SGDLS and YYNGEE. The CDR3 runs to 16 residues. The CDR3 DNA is TGTGCCAGCAGCGTAGCACCGAGCGGGTCCACAGATACGCAGTATTTT. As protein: CASSVAPSGSTDTQYF.

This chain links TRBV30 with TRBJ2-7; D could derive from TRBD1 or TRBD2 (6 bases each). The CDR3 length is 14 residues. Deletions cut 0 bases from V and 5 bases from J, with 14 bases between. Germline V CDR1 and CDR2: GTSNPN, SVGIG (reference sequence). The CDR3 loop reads CAWSVGGSNDEQYF. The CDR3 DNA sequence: TGTGCCTGGAGTGTCGGGGGCTCAAACGACGAGCAGTACTTC.

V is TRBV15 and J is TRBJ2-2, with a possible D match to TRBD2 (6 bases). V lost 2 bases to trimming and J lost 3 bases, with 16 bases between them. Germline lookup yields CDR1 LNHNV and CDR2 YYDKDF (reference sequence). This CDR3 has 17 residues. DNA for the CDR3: TGTGCCACCAGCAGATTGGAGAGAGGGGAGGACACCGGGGAGCTGTTTTTT. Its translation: CATSRLERGEDTGELFF.

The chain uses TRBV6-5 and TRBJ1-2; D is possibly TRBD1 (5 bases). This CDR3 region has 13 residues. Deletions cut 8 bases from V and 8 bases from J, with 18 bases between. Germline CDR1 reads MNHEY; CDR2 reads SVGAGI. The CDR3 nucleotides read TGTGCCAGCGGGACTGATTCCTATGAGGGCTACACCTTC. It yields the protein CASGTDSYEGYTF.